The sequence of this TCR beta chain was determined in a study of blood T cell repertoires in COVID-19. The CDR3 has 16 residues. The germline V and J ends were trimmed by 0 bases and 0 bases, with 10 bases remaining between them. Germline CDR1 SGHRS, CDR2 YFSETQ. Here immunoSEQ multiplex PCR was the method, and the copy in TCRdb shows in-frame clones only, minus some. The table includes over 200,000 clones, less than 90% detected once. For this clone: Other nucleotide sequences in the sample specify the same CDR3.

The receptor was derived from an elderly woman with active or convalescent COVID-19. The sequenced material came from peripheral blood. This chain links TRBV5-1 with TRBJ2-1, with D hard to call. The chain's CDR3 is CASSLGGLSSYNEQFF. The CDR3 DNA follows: TGCGCCAGCAGCTTGGGTGGTCTTAGCTCCTACAATGAGCAGTTCTTC. The variable domain in full, with the rest retrieved from reference TRBV5-1 and TRBJ2-1, is KAGVTQTPRYLIKTRGQQVTLSCSPISGHRSVSWYQQTPGQGLQFLFEYFSETQRNKGNFPGRFSGRQFSNSRSEMNVSTLELGDSALYLCASSLGGLSSYNEQFFGPGTRLTVL.